This T cell receptor (beta chain) came from a study of blood T cell repertoires in COVID-19. Study in general: Samples came from the United States, Italy and Spain, spanning acute and convalescent COVID-19.

The CDR3 spans 13 residues. The germline V gene has CDR1 SGHKS and CDR2 YYEKEE (reference sequence). The J segment lost 4 bases and the V segment lost 5 bases, leaving 5 bases of the junction unmatched. Per the authors' pipeline: From reference gene primer amplification, estimates of nucleated cell counts were derived. The data were produced by immunoSEQ multiplex PCR, yet TCRdb's version contains in-frame clones alone and is incomplete. V and J calls plus clone size are reproduced from that table; the DNA served to infer D and trimming. The data hold around 310,000 clones, with around 90% observed a single time. Adults between roughly 18 and 90 years of age took part from about 24 US areas. Recovered status applied to Cohort 3 donors who had two consecutive negative PCRs. It also applied to those with clearance or with symptom resolution.

V usage is TRBV5-5 and J usage is TRBJ1-1; TRBD1 aligns across 7 bases. The source of this sequence is a man aged 25-45 years who had recovered from COVID-19. The sequencing sample was made of PBMCs or T cells enriched from blood (not recorded which). The CDR3 DNA reads as TGTGCCAGCAGGCAGGGGGGAGCCACTGAAGCTTTCTTT. Amino acid sequence: CASRQGGATEAFF.